Below, 17 T cell receptor beta chains from the same sample are listed, as sequenced in a study of T cell repertoires in cytomegalovirus infection. One entry per CDR3 protein results from TCRdb running MiXCR on the reads. The sample has around 170,000 distinct CDR3 sequences; around an eighth are singletons. Sequences were obtained from PBMCs. The source of these receptors is a human donor in good health (CMV status not recorded). Some clones in this sample may be carry-over from other donors' samples.

In this sample, this clonotype turned up many times. The J gene is TRBJ2-6, the V gene TRBV11-3; the D gene is possibly TRBD1 (6 bases). Germline-derived CDR1 and CDR2 are SGHNT and YENEEA. V dropped 5 bases and J dropped 0 bases, with 8 bases sitting between them. CDR3 length: 15 residues. The CDR3 coding sequence is TGTGCCAGCAGCCGAGGGGGCTCTGGGGCCAACGTCCTGACTTTC. It is translated as CASSRGGSGANVLTF. Filled out from reference TRBV11-3 and TRBJ2-6, the complete variable domain reads EAGVVQSPRYKIIEKKQPVAFWCNPISGHNTLYWYLQNLGQGPELLIRYENEEAVDDSQLPKDRFSAERLKGVDSTLKIQPAELGDSAVYLCASSRGGSGANVLTFGAGSRLTVL.

The chain recombines TRBV9 with TRBJ1-3, with a possible D match to TRBD1 (6 bases). CDR1 is SGDLS, CDR2 YYNGEE, per germline. Deletions cut 4 bases from V and 2 bases from J, with 13 bases between. The CDR3 totals 15 residues. The CDR3, as DNA: TGTGCCAGCAGCACCCGGGACACCACTGGAAACACCATATATTTT. It is translated as CASSTRDTTGNTIYF.

This clonotype has only a few counts. The chain has TRBV5-1 and TRBJ1-4; D unresolved. The ends were cut back, 5 bases at V and 0 bases at J, with 8 bases in the middle. Germline values: CDR1 SGHRS, CDR2 YFSETQ. The CDR3 loop spans 14 amino acids. The CDR3 coding sequence is TGCGCCAGCAGACTCGACGCAACTAATGAAAAACTGTTTTTT. It yields the protein CASRLDATNEKLFF.

Ten or more counts support this clonotype. The chain couples TRBV12-3 or TRBV12-4 to TRBJ1-2, with 8 bases that match TRBD1. V gave up 5 bases and J gave up 11 bases; unmatched junction bases: 10. This CDR3 is 13 amino acids long. CDR3 in DNA: TGTGCCAGCAGTAATTTGGCAGGGGGCGAGTACACCTTC. This gives the protein CASSNLAGGEYTF.

This clonotype was detected many times. The CDR3 DNA is TGTGCCAGCAGCTTAGTCAGCCGGCCCCAGCATTTT. Its translation: CASSLVSRPQHF. The V call is TRBV7-2, the J call TRBJ1-5; D gene uncertain. The germline V and J ends were trimmed by 1 base and 9 bases, with 7 bases remaining between them. CDR1 is SGHTA, CDR2 FQGNSA, per germline. CDR3 length equals 12 residues.

The chain is built from TRBV29-1 and TRBJ2-2; D not resolved. The length of the CDR3 is 13 residues. The ends were cut back, 3 bases at V and 2 bases at J, with 7 bases in the middle. The V gene's germline CDR1 is SQVTM and CDR2 ANQGSEA. The CDR3 region is CSVDYSNTGELFF. The CDR3 DNA follows: TGCAGCGTTGACTACAGTAACACCGGGGAGCTGTTTTTT.

This clonotype has a count of ten or more. The genes are TRBV7-2 and TRBJ1-6, with D maybe TRBD1 (5 bases). This CDR3 region has 16 residues. Germline V lookup: CDR1 SGHTA, CDR2 FQGNSA. Trimming pared 3 bases from V and 7 bases from J, leaving 16 bases between. CDR3 sequence reads: CASSLRRGGRNSPLHF. In nucleotides, the CDR3 is TGTGCCAGCAGCTTGAGAAGGGGCGGACGAAATTCACCCCTCCACTTT. The full variable domain, completed using reference TRBV7-2 and TRBJ1-6, is GAGVSQSPSNKVTEKGKDVELRCDPISGHTALYWYRQSLGQGLEFLIYFQGNSAPDKSGLPSDRFSAERTGGSVSTLTIQRTQQEDSAVYLCASSLRRGGRNSPLHFGNGTRLTVT.

The J gene is TRBJ1-5, the V gene TRBV19, with D possibly being TRBD1 (5 bases). Germline-derived CDR1 and CDR2 are LNHDA and SQIVND (reference sequence). CDR3 size: 14 residues. V was shortened by 7 bases and J by 2 bases, with 12 bases between the two germline ends. The CDR3 sequence: CASTPGGGNQPQHF. DNA of the CDR3: TGTGCCAGTACCCCGGGGGGAGGCAATCAGCCCCAGCATTTT. Together with reference TRBV19 and TRBJ1-5, the CDR3 gives the full variable domain: DGGITQSPKYLFRKEGQNVTLSCEQNLNHDAMYWYRQDPGQGLRLIYYSQIVNDFQKGDIAEGYSVSREKKESFPLTVTSAQKNPTAFYLCASTPGGGNQPQHFGDGTRLSIL.

The V gene is TRBV3-1, the J gene TRBJ1-1; D gene unclear. Germline V gene sequence: CDR1 LGHDT, CDR2 YNNKEL (reference sequence). The CDR3 is 16 residues long. Deletions cut 0 bases from V and 0 bases from J, with 11 bases between. CDR3 coding DNA: TGTGCCAGCAGCCAAGATAGGCGACCCTTGAACACTGAAGCTTTCTTT. This gives the protein CASSQDRRPLNTEAFF.

The V and J genes are TRBV5-4 and TRBJ2-3, with a weak D call TRBD1 (5 bases). V was cut by 4 bases and J by 0 bases, with 15 bases left in between. The CDR3 runs to 16 residues. Germline values: CDR1 SGHNT, CDR2 YYREEE (reference sequence). The CDR3 DNA reads TGTGCCAGCAGCGCCGTAACGACAGTTAGCACAGATACGCAGTATTTT. It translates to CASSAVTTVSTDTQYF. Variable domain in full (rest from reference TRBV5-4 and TRBJ2-3): ETGVTQSPTHLIKTRGQQVTLRCSSQSGHNTVSWYQQALGQGPQFIFQYYREEENGRGNFPPRFSGLQFPNYSSELNVNALELDDSALYLCASSAVTTVSTDTQYFGPGTRLTVL.

The rearrangement links TRBV19 to TRBJ2-3; TRBD1 or TRBD2 may be the D gene (5 bases each). Germline values: CDR1 LNHDA, CDR2 SQIVND (reference sequence). This CDR3 region has 15 residues. Trimming removed 3 bases at V and 0 bases at J, with 10 bases between. CDR3 amino acids: CASSIQGVSTDTQYF. DNA for the CDR3: TGTGCCAGTAGTATCCAGGGAGTTAGCACAGATACGCAGTATTTT.

This clonotype was seen a few times. The chain has TRBV6-5 and TRBJ1-4, with a tentative D call TRBD1 (5 bases). The V gene lost 6 bases and the J gene lost 8 bases, with 7 bases spanning the gap. CDR1 MNHEY and CDR2 SVGAGI come from the germline V gene. This CDR3 spans 11 amino acids. This CDR3 reads CASRGVEKLFF. CDR3 coding DNA: TGTGCCAGCAGAGGGGTCGAAAAACTGTTTTTT.

V usage is TRBV14 and J usage is TRBJ2-3; no clear D. The CDR3 has 15 amino acids. Germline V gene data show CDR1 as SGHDN and CDR2 as FVKESK. V was shortened by 4 bases and J by 6 bases, with 17 bases between the two germline ends. CDR3 sequence reads: CASSRRALPGDTQYF. The DNA for the CDR3 is TGTGCCAGCAGCCGCCGAGCCCTCCCCGGGGATACGCAGTATTTT.

This clonotype was detected once. The V gene is TRBV28, the J gene TRBJ1-5; D uncertain. Germline CDR1 is MDHEN and CDR2 is SYDVKM. The CDR3 spans 14 residues. V dropped 3 bases and J dropped 6 bases, with 12 bases sitting between them. The CDR3, as DNA: TGTGCCAGCAGTTTGGGTCAGCTCGTTCAGCCCCAGCATTTT. It codes for CASSLGQLVQPQHF.

This clonotype has at least ten counts. J is TRBJ2-2 and V is TRBV11-2; tentatively, D is TRBD2 (5 bases). With 7 bases removed from V and 1 base from J, the gap between germline ends came to 13 bases. The V gene's germline CDR1 is SGHAT and CDR2 FQNNGV. The CDR3 spans 15 residues. The CDR3 coding sequence is TGTGCCAGCACCCTCGCGGGTCTGAACACCGGGGAGCTGTTTTTT. It yields the protein CASTLAGLNTGELFF.

In its sample, this clonotype was seen many times. The chain is built from TRBV7-2 and TRBJ1-2; tentative D call: TRBD1 (5 bases). CDR3 length equals 14 residues. From germline, CDR1 is SGHTA and CDR2 FQGNSA. V gave up 5 bases and J gave up 10 bases, with 20 bases separating them. The CDR3 nucleotides read TGTGCCAGCAGCCCCGCCGGGACTGCGCAACACTACACCTTC. Residues: CASSPAGTAQHYTF.

Many counts were recorded for this clonotype. The rearrangement links TRBV7-2 to TRBJ1-2, with TRBD1 as a possible D gene (6 bases). The germline V gene has CDR1 SGHTA and CDR2 FQGNSA. The CDR3 sequence is 13 residues long. V lost 2 bases and J lost 7, with 11 bases in between. The CDR3 DNA sequence: TGTGCCAGCAGCTTATACAGGGATCGTGGCTACACCTTC. Its protein is CASSLYRDRGYTF.